The 22 T cell receptor beta chains below come from one sample, sequenced in a study of T cell repertoires in cytomegalovirus infection (dated by TCRdb to about 2019). The sequencing machine was an Illumina HiSeq 1500. The public reads were quality trimmed at Q25 with fastp and then assembled into clones with MiXCR by TCRdb, keeping productive beta chains. Merged by CDR3 protein, the rows form single entries marked with the most common genes and DNA. The sample has over 150,000 distinct CDR3 sequences on record, about 18% of them singletons. The ten largest make up under 30% of the sample. Input material: CD8+ T cells from PBMCs. The receptor source for this set is a human donor in good health (CMV status not recorded). Some clones in this sample may be carry-over from other donors' samples.

The rearrangement links TRBV29-1 to TRBJ2-3; 10 nucleotides agree with TRBD1. Losses at the gene ends were 3 bases for V and 5 bases for J; bases not matched to a gene: 8. In germline, CDR1 is SQVTM, CDR2 ANQGSEA. CDR3 length: 15 residues. CDR3: CSVDRDRGPEDTQYF. The CDR3 bases are TGCAGCGTTGACCGAGACAGGGGGCCTGAAGATACGCAGTATTTT.

This chain joins TRBV7-6 and TRBJ2-4; D uncertain. Germline CDR1 and CDR2: SGHVS and FNYEAQ. V lost 5 bases and J lost 4, with 9 bases in between. CDR3 length: 13 amino acids. CDR3 in amino acids: CASSPDGKNIQYF. For the CDR3, the DNA is TGTGCCAGCAGCCCGGACGGGAAAAACATTCAGTACTTC. The variable domain in full, completed from reference TRBV7-6 and TRBJ2-4, reads GAGVSQSPRYKVTKRGQDVALRCDPISGHVSLYWYRQALGQGPEFLTYFNYEAQQDKSGLPNDRFSAERPEGSISTLTIQRTEQRDSAMYRCASSPDGKNIQYFGAGTRLSVL.

V gene TRBV6-1 combines with J gene TRBJ1-1, with 7 bases fitting TRBD1. Germline V lookup: CDR1 MNHNS, CDR2 SASEGT. J gave up 1 base and V 6 bases, and 5 bases lay outside the gene matches. This CDR3 spans 14 amino acids. CDR3 amino acids: CASSDTGANTEAFF. The CDR3 nucleotides read TGTGCCAGCAGCGATACAGGGGCGAACACTGAAGCTTTCTTT.

This clonotype was observed a few times. The chain employs TRBV11-2 and TRBJ2-5; D might be TRBD2 (6 bases). V dropped 0 bases and J dropped 3 bases, with 14 bases sitting between them. From germline, CDR1 is SGHAT and CDR2 FQNNGV. The CDR3 has 16 residues. The CDR3: CASSLDLAGRKETQYF. CDR3 in DNA: TGTGCCAGCAGCTTAGATTTAGCAGGGAGGAAAGAGACCCAGTACTTC.

In its sample, this clonotype was seen a few times. The CDR3: CASSQELTGEEQYF. The CDR3 DNA reads TGTGCCAGCAGCCAAGAGTTGACAGGGGAAGAGCAGTACTTC. The rearrangement joins TRBV14 to TRBJ2-7, with 8 bases aligning to TRBD1. This CDR3 has 14 residues. V gave up 0 bases and J gave up 7 bases; unmatched junction bases: 5. Per the germline V gene, CDR1 is SGHDN and CDR2 is FVKESK.

This clonotype was seen a few times. This chain uses TRBV20-1 with TRBJ2-3, with D perhaps being TRBD1 or TRBD2 (5 bases each). Germline assignment: CDR1 DFQATT and CDR2 SNEGSKA (reference sequence). CDR3 size: 17 residues. V was cut by 6 bases and J by 0 bases, with 22 bases left in between. Written as DNA, the CDR3 is TGCAGTGCGAGGACCCTTACCGGGACCAGAAGCACAGATACGCAGTATTTT. This gives the protein CSARTLTGTRSTDTQYF.

This sequence joins TRBV6-5 and TRBJ2-7; 7 positions match TRBD1. This CDR3 comprises 15 residues. CDR1 is MNHEY, CDR2 SVGAGI, per germline. The junction had 7 bases not matched to a gene; V was cut back by 5 bases and J by 0 bases. CDR3 bases: TGTGCCAGCAGTACCCGACAGGGACCCTCCTACGAGCAGTACTTC. Protein: CASSTRQGPSYEQYF.

J is TRBJ2-1 and V is TRBV7-6; D unresolved. Trimming shortened V by 0 bases and J by 1 base, and 10 bases separated the two germline ends. CDR3 length equals 16 residues. Germline CDR1 SGHVS, CDR2 FNYEAQ. CDR3 protein: CASSLAMGPSYNEQFF. The CDR3 nucleotides are TGTGCCAGCAGCTTAGCAATGGGTCCGTCCTACAATGAGCAGTTCTTC.

The chain recombines TRBV7-8 with TRBJ1-2; D is uncertain. The length of the CDR3 is 17 residues. Trimming removed 4 bases at V and 3 bases at J, with 21 bases between. CDR1 is SGHVS and CDR2 is FQNEAQ in the germline V gene. CDR3 region: CASSSKRGTPEDYGYTF. CDR3 nucleotide sequence: TGTGCCAGCAGCTCCAAACGGGGTACTCCTGAGGACTATGGCTACACCTTC.

This clonotype has just a few counts. The V call is TRBV6-2 or TRBV6-3, the J call TRBJ1-1; TRBD1 aligns across 7 bases. J was trimmed by 4 bases and V by 3 bases; bases with no gene match: 8. This CDR3 contains 15 residues. Germline CDR1 is MNHEY and CDR2 is SVGEGT. The CDR3 DNA follows: TGTGCCAGCAGTTATACAGGGGATCGTTTCACTGAAGCTTTCTTT. Residues: CASSYTGDRFTEAFF.

This clonotype was recorded a few times. This sequence joins TRBV10-3 and TRBJ2-7; 8 bases map to TRBD1. This CDR3 contains 11 residues. V trimming: 8 bases; J trimming: 4 bases; junction bases outside the gene matches: 1. CDR1 is ENHRY and CDR2 is SYGVKD in the germline V gene. CDR3 nucleotides: TGTGCCATCGGACAGGGTTACGAGCAGTACTTC. The encoded protein is CAIGQGYEQYF.

The sample holds a few counts of this clonotype. The rearrangement links TRBV6-2 or TRBV6-3 to TRBJ2-5; TRBD2 aligns across 9 bases. The V and J ends lost 0 bases and 2 bases, in that order; junction bases with no gene match: 10. This CDR3 has 18 amino acids. CDR1 is MNHEY, CDR2 SVGEGT, per germline. The CDR3 is CASSYSWGSGGTQETQYF. CDR3 in DNA: TGTGCCAGCAGTTACTCGTGGGGCAGCGGGGGGACACAAGAGACCCAGTACTTC.

This clonotype was seen repeatedly, ten times or more. The chain links TRBV7-8 to TRBJ2-7; a possible D gene is TRBD1 (5 bases). Trimming cost V 1 base and J 3 bases, with 10 bases left between them. Looked up from germline, CDR1 is SGHVS and CDR2 is FQNEAQ. This CDR3 spans 14 amino acids. CDR3 loop: CASSLVTGHYEQYF. In DNA, the CDR3 is TGTGCCAGCAGCTTAGTCACAGGACACTACGAGCAGTACTTC.

In nucleotides, the CDR3 is TGCAGCGCAGCTGCGCAGGGGATAAGGGAGACCCAGTACTTC. This gives the protein CSAAAQGIRETQYF. The chain has TRBV29-1 and TRBJ2-5, with D possibly being TRBD1 (6 bases). CDR3 size: 14 residues. CDR1 is SQVTM and CDR2 is ANQGSEA in the germline V gene. V lost 7 bases and J 5 bases, leaving 20 bases between the germline ends. The complete variable domain, with remaining parts taken from reference TRBV29-1 and TRBJ2-5, reads SAVISQKPSRDICQRGTSLTIQCQVDSQVTMMFWYRQQPGQSLTLIATANQGSEATYESGFVIDKFPISRPNLTFSTLTVSNMSPEDSSIYLCSAAAQGIRETQYFGPGTRLLVL.

This clonotype showed up just a few times. The CDR3 spells CASSLMRRDGEQYF. The CDR3 DNA follows: TGTGCCAGCAGCTTAATGAGACGGGACGGCGAGCAGTACTTC. This chain uses TRBV7-9 with TRBJ2-7, with D perhaps TRBD1 or TRBD2 (5 bases each). Germline lookup yields CDR1 SEHNR and CDR2 FQNEAQ (reference sequence). The CDR3 totals 14 residues. V was shortened by 2 bases and J by 6 bases, with 14 bases between the two germline ends. Full variable domain (rest looked up from reference TRBV7-9 and TRBJ2-7): DTGVSQNPRHKITKRGQNVTFRCDPISEHNRLYWYRQTLGQGPEFLTYFQNEAQLEKSRLLSDRFSAERPKGSFSTLEIQRTEQGDSAMYLCASSLMRRDGEQYFGPGTRLTVT.

This clonotype was counted only a few times. This chain connects TRBV7-6 to TRBJ1-5; no clear D gene. Germline CDR1 is SGHVS and CDR2 is FNYEAQ. The CDR3 loop spans 13 amino acids. V was cut by 2 bases and J by 7 bases, with 9 bases left in between. The CDR3 DNA reads as TGTGCCAGCAGCTTAAAGGGTTACCAGCCCCAGCATTTT. It specifies CASSLKGYQPQHF.

The chain carries TRBV19 and TRBJ2-7, with 8 bases fitting TRBD1. The CDR3 is made up of 13 amino acids. V was pared by 5 bases and J by 4 bases, with 4 bases of the junction left unmatched. The germline gives CDR1 LNHDA, CDR2 SQIVND (reference sequence). The CDR3, as DNA: TGTGCCAGTAGTTTCGGACAGGGATACGAGCAGTACTTC. Translating gives CASSFGQGYEQYF. The variable domain in full, with the rest retrieved from reference TRBV19 and TRBJ2-7, is DGGITQSPKYLFRKEGQNVTLSCEQNLNHDAMYWYRQDPGQGLRLIYYSQIVNDFQKGDIAEGYSVSREKKESFPLTVTSAQKNPTAFYLCASSFGQGYEQYFGPGTRLTVT.

This clonotype showed up just a few times. The rearrangement links TRBV11-2 to TRBJ2-3, with D possibly called TRBD1 or TRBD2 (5 bases each). The CDR3 loop spans 16 amino acids. V lost 4 bases and J 1 base, leaving 15 bases between the germline ends. Per germline, CDR1 SGHAT and CDR2 FQNNGV. CDR3 in amino acids: CASSSARGPGTDTQYF. The CDR3 DNA is TGTGCCAGCAGCTCGGCCCGGGGCCCAGGCACAGATACGCAGTATTTT.

The chain is built from TRBV7-9 and TRBJ2-5, with 10 bases aligning to TRBD1. This CDR3 comprises 15 residues. Germline CDR1 is SEHNR and CDR2 is FQNEAQ (reference sequence). Trimming removed 6 bases from V and 3 bases from J; junction bases left unmatched: 7. The CDR3 DNA follows: TGTGCCAGCAGTTCGGACAGGGGGAGAAAAGAGACCCAGTACTTC. Amino acid sequence: CASSSDRGRKETQYF.

The rearrangement links TRBV24-1 to TRBJ2-1; 9 bases line up with TRBD1. The germline V gene has CDR1 KGHDR and CDR2 SFDVKD. Trimming took 4 bases from V and 8 from J; bases not matched to a gene: 17. The length of the CDR3 is 18 residues. DNA for the CDR3: TGTGCCACCAGTGACCGGAAGCCGGGACAGGGTCATACCGATGAGCAGTTCTTC. Amino acid sequence: CATSDRKPGQGHTDEQFF.

This clonotype has just a few counts. V and J are TRBV6-6 and TRBJ2-7, with 7 bases lining up with TRBD1. The CDR3 has 14 amino acids. Germline CDR1 MNHNY, CDR2 SVGAGI (reference sequence). The V segment lost 5 bases and the J segment 5 bases; nucleotides outside the gene matches: 9. CDR3 loop: CASSNDRVSDEQYF. Written as DNA, the CDR3 is TGTGCCAGCAGTAACGACAGGGTTTCGGACGAGCAGTACTTC.

This clonotype was seen a single time. The chain recombines TRBV4-2 with TRBJ1-1; D is possibly TRBD1 (6 bases). Germline V lookup: CDR1 LGHNA, CDR2 YNFKEQ. This CDR3 region has 14 residues. V lost 0 bases and J 3 bases, leaving 8 bases between the germline ends. The CDR3 nucleotides read TGTGCCAGCAGCCAAGACACAGGGTACACTGAAGCTTTCTTT. As protein: CASSQDTGYTEAFF.